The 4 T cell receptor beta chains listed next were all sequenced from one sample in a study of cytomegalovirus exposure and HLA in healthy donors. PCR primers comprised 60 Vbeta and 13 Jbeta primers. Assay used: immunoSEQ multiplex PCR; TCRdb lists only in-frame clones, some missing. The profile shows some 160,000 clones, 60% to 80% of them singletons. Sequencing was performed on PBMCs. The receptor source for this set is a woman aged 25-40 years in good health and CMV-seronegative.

CDR3 loop: CASSPIQTVPGELFF. The CDR3 bases are TGTGCCAGCTCACCTATTCAGACAGTTCCCGGGGAGCTGTTTTTT. V usage is TRBV18 and J usage is TRBJ2-2; maybe TRBD1 (5 bases). Germline V gene data show CDR1 as KGHSH and CDR2 as LQKENI. Trimming took 3 bases from V and 6 from J, leaving 14 bases between them. The CDR3 contains 15 residues. Combining the CDR3 with reference TRBV18 and TRBJ2-2 gives the whole variable domain NAGVMQNPRHLVRRRGQEARLRCSPMKGHSHVYWYRQLPEEGLKFMVYLQKENIIDESGMPKERFSAEFPKEGPSILRIQQVVRGDSAAYFCASSPIQTVPGELFFGEGSRLTVL.

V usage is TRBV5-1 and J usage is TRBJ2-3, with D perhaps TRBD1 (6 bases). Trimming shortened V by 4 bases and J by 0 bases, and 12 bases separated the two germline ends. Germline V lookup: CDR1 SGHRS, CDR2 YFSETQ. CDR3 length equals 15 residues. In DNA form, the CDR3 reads TGCGCCAGCAGCCCTGGGACACCTAGCACAGATACGCAGTATTTT. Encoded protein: CASSPGTPSTDTQYF.

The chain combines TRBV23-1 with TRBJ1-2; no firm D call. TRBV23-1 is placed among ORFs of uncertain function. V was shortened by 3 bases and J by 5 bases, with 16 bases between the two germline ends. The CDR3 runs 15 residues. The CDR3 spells CASSHPPRGSYGYTF. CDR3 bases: TGCGCCAGCAGTCATCCCCCTCGCGGGTCGTATGGCTACACCTTC.

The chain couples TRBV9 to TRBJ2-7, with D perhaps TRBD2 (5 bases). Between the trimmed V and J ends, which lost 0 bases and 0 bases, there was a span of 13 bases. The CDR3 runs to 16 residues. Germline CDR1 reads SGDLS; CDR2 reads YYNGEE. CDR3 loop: CASSVGGRGNSYEQYF. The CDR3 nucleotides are TGTGCCAGCAGCGTAGGGGGAAGAGGGAACTCCTACGAGCAGTACTTC.